This record looks at one T cell receptor beta chain sequence and its context. These data are taken from a study of blood T cell repertoires in COVID-19. V was pared by 4 bases and J by 6 bases, with 7 bases of the junction left unmatched. This CDR3 is built from 16 residues. Per germline, CDR1 SGHRS and CDR2 YFSETQ. The repertoire was sequenced with immunoSEQ multiplex PCR; TCRdb's copy has only in-frame clones and lacks some. The sample has roughly 100,000 clones; 84% are singletons. The clonotype was recovered from a man aged 35-49 years with active or convalescent COVID-19. The rearrangement joins TRBV5-1 to TRBJ2-1; 13 bases are a match to TRBD2. Sequencing used peripheral blood. The CDR3 DNA follows: TGCGCCAGCAGCGCCGGACTAGCGGGGGCTGCCAATGAGCAGTTCTTC. It encodes CASSAGLAGAANEQFF.